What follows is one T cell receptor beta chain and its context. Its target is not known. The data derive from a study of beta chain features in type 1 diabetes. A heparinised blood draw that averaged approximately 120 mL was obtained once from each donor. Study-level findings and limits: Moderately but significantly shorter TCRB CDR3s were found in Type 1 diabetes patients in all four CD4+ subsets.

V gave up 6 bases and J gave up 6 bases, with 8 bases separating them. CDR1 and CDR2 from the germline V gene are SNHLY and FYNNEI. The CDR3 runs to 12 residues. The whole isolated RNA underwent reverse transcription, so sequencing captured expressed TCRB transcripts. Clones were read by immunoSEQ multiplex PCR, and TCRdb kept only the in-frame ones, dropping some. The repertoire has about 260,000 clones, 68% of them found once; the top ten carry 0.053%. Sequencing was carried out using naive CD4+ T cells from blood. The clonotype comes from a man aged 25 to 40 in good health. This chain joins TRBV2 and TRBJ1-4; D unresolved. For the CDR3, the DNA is TGTGCCAGCAGGGAAATCGATGAAAAACTGTTTTTT. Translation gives CASREIDEKLFF.